Below are 13 T cell receptor beta chains sequenced from a single sample in a study of cytomegalovirus exposure and HLA in healthy donors. Primers: 60 Vbeta forward and 13 Jbeta reverse. Libraries were prepared by immunoSEQ multiplex PCR; TCRdb keeps only in-frame clonotypes and omits some of them. Here the sample spans about 220,000 clones, around 76% being singletons. Source material: PBMCs. The receptor set was obtained from a woman aged 40-49 years in good health and CMV-seropositive.

This chain uses TRBV5-1 with TRBJ2-7; weak D call: TRBD2 (6 bases). Deletions cut 0 bases from V and 0 bases from J, with 13 bases between. Looked up from germline, CDR1 is SGHRS and CDR2 is YFSETQ. The CDR3 is 16 amino acids. In nucleotides, the CDR3 is TGCGCCAGCAGCTTGGAAGGACTAAGGAGCTCCTACGAGCAGTACTTC. Translating gives CASSLEGLRSSYEQYF. Using reference TRBV5-1 and TRBJ2-7 for the parts outside the CDR3, the full variable domain is KAGVTQTPRYLIKTRGQQVTLSCSPISGHRSVSWYQQTPGQGLQFLFEYFSETQRNKGNFPGRFSGRQFSNSRSEMNVSTLELGDSALYLCASSLEGLRSSYEQYFGPGTRLTVT.

CDR3 amino acids: CASSLSGTFGYTF. The CDR3, as DNA: TGTGCCAGCAGCTTGAGCGGCACTTTTGGCTACACCTTC. V usage is TRBV7-2 and J usage is TRBJ1-2, with unresolved D. V was shortened by 3 bases and J by 7 bases, with 12 bases between the two germline ends. The germline gives CDR1 SGHTA, CDR2 FQGNSA. The length of the CDR3 is 13 residues. The full variable domain, completed using reference TRBV7-2 and TRBJ1-2, is GAGVSQSPSNKVTEKGKDVELRCDPISGHTALYWYRQSLGQGLEFLIYFQGNSAPDKSGLPSDRFSAERTGGSVSTLTIQRTQQEDSAVYLCASSLSGTFGYTFGSGTRLTVV.

The rearrangement joins TRBV2 to TRBJ1-5; no clear D gene. The germline CDR1 and CDR2 sequences are SNHLY and FYNNEI. The length of the CDR3 is 11 residues. The ends were cut back, 3 bases at V and 10 bases at J, with 7 bases in the middle. In DNA, the CDR3 is TGTGCCAGCAGTGAGGGAGGTCCCCAGCATTTT. Protein sequence: CASSEGGPQHF.

The chain employs TRBV4-3 and TRBJ1-5, with TRBD1 matching over 9 bases. The CDR3 sequence is 15 residues long. CDR1 is LGHNA and CDR2 is YSLEER in the germline V gene. The V gene end was trimmed by 4 bases and the J gene end by 3 bases; junction bases not matched to a gene: 4. The DNA for the CDR3 is TGCGCCAGCAGCCCCGGGACAGGGATCAATCAGCCCCAGCATTTT. Protein sequence: CASSPGTGINQPQHF.

J is TRBJ1-2 and V is TRBV10-2; D is perhaps TRBD1 (6 bases). This CDR3 spans 13 amino acids. V lost 7 bases to trimming and J lost 4 bases, with 13 bases between them. CDR1 is WSHSY, CDR2 SAAADI, per germline. This CDR3 is CASIEQGFYGYTF. Written as DNA, the CDR3 is TGCGCCAGCATAGAACAGGGATTCTATGGCTACACCTTC.

The rearrangement uses TRBV19 and TRBJ2-1, with 12 bases fitting TRBD2. The V segment lost 4 bases and the J segment 8 bases; nucleotides outside the gene matches: 6. Germline values: CDR1 LNHDA, CDR2 SQIVND (reference sequence). The CDR3 is 15 residues long. The DNA of the CDR3 is TGTGCCAGTAGTAGGACTAGCGGGATTCGTGATGAGCAGTTCTTC. Amino acid sequence: CASSRTSGIRDEQFF.

This sequence joins TRBV6-5 and TRBJ2-1; 10 positions match TRBD2. CDR3 length: 12 residues. The germline V gene has CDR1 MNHEY and CDR2 SVGAGI. V lost 7 bases and J lost 8; bases outside the gene matches: 2. In DNA, the CDR3 is TGTGCCAGCAAGCGGGAGGGCTATGAGCAGTTCTTC. Translating gives CASKREGYEQFF.

This sequence joins TRBV9 and TRBJ2-1, with D possibly TRBD2 on 5 matching bases. V dropped 0 bases and J dropped 8 bases, with 9 bases sitting between them. The CDR3 sequence is 13 residues long. Germline CDR1 SGDLS, CDR2 YYNGEE. The CDR3 coding sequence is TGTGCCAGCAGCGTAGCGGGGATGGATGAGCAGTTCTTC. Its protein is CASSVAGMDEQFF.

The chain is built from TRBV4-3 and TRBJ2-7; D might be TRBD1 (6 bases). CDR3 length: 14 amino acids. Germline V CDR1 and CDR2: LGHNA, YSLEER. V was clipped by 0 bases and J by 5 bases, with 11 bases between them. The CDR3 nucleotides are TGCGCCAGCAGCCAAGAACAGGGTCGCCACGAGCAGTACTTC. Protein sequence: CASSQEQGRHEQYF.

V and J are TRBV18 and TRBJ2-3; 14 bases line up with TRBD2. The CDR3 sequence is 18 residues long. CDR1 is KGHSH, CDR2 LQKENI, per germline. V lost 3 bases, J lost 1 base, and 6 bases stayed unmatched. The DNA of the CDR3 is TGTGCCAGCTCACCCCGACTAGCGGGAGGGTCTGGCACAGATACGCAGTATTTT. Its protein is CASSPRLAGGSGTDTQYF.

The V and J genes are TRBV30 and TRBJ1-1, with D possibly TRBD1 on 5 matching bases. Trimming removed 4 bases at V and 0 bases at J, with 9 bases between. CDR1 and CDR2 from the germline V gene are GTSNPN and SVGIG (reference sequence). The CDR3 covers 13 residues. The chain's CDR3 is CAWKSGVNTEAFF. Here the CDR3 DNA reads TGTGCCTGGAAATCGGGGGTGAACACTGAAGCTTTCTTT.

This clone was seen a few times. V is TRBV7-2 and J is TRBJ2-7; tentatively, D is TRBD1 (5 bases). V lost 0 bases and J 6 bases, leaving 9 bases between the germline ends. The CDR3 spans 13 residues. CDR1 is SGHTA, CDR2 FQGNSA, per germline. DNA for the CDR3: TGTGCCAGCAGCTTAGCAGGGGCCGGCGAGCAGTACTTC. Translating it yields CASSLAGAGEQYF.

The chain combines TRBV9 with TRBJ1-2; D not certain. V lost 3 bases and J 8 bases, leaving 8 bases between the germline ends. There are 11 residues in the CDR3. CDR1 and CDR2 from the germline V gene are SGDLS and YYNGEE. The CDR3 loop reads CASSEPRGYTF. CDR3 DNA: TGTGCCAGCAGCGAGCCCCGGGGCTACACCTTC.